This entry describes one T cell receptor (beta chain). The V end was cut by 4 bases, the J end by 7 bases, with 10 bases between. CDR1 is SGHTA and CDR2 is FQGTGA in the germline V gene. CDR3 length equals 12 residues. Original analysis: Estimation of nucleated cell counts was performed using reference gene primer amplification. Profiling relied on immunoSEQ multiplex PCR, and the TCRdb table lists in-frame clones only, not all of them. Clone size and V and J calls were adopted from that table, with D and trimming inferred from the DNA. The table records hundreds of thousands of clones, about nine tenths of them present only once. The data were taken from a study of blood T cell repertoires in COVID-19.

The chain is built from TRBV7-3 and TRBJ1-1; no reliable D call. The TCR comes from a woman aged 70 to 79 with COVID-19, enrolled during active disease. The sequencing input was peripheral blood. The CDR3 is CASSSTGSEAFF. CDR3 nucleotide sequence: TGTGCCAGCAGCTCGACGGGGAGTGAAGCTTTCTTT.